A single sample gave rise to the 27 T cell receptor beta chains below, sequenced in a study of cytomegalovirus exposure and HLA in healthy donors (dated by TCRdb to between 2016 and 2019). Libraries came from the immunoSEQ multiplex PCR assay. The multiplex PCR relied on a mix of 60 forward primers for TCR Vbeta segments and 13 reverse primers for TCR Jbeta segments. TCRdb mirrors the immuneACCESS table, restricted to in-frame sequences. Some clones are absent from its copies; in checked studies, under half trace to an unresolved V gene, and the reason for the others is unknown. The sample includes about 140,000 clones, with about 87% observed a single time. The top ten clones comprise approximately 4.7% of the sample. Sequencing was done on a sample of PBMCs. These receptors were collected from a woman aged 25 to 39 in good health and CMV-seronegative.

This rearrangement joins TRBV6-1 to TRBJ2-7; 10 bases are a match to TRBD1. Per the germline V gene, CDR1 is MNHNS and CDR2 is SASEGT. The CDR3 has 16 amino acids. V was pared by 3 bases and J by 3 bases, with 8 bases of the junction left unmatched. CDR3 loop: CASSDRLRTGGYEQYF. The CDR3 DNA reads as TGTGCCAGCAGTGATCGGCTGCGGACAGGGGGCTACGAGCAGTACTTC.

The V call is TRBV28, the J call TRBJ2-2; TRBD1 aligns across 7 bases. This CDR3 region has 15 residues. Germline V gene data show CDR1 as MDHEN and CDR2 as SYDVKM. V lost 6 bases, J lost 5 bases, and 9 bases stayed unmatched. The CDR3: CASREARGTTGELFF. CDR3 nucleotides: TGTGCCAGCAGGGAGGCCAGGGGGACAACCGGGGAGCTGTTTTTT.

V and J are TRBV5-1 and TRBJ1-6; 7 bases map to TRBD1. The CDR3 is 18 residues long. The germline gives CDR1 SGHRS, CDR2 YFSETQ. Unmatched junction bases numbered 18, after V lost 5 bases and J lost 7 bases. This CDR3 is CASSLRPPGQSGNSPLHF. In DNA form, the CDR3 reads TGCGCCAGCAGTCTCAGACCCCCGGGACAGTCGGGCAATTCACCCCTCCACTTT.

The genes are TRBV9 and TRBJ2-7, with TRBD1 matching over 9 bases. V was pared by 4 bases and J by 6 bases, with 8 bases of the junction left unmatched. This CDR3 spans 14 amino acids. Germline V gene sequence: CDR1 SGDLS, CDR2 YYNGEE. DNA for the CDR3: TGTGCCAGCAGCCCCCGGGGGACAGGGTCCGAGCAGTACTTC. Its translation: CASSPRGTGSEQYF.

CDR3 in amino acids: CASSIVSAQGARGYTF. CDR3 in DNA: TGTGCCAGTAGTATAGTATCGGCGCAGGGGGCTCGAGGCTACACCTTC. This chain uses TRBV19 with TRBJ1-2; 8 nucleotides match TRBD1. The junction had 12 bases not matched to a gene; V was cut back by 1 base and J by 8 bases. CDR1 and CDR2 from the germline V gene are LNHDA and SQIVND (reference sequence). The CDR3 consists of 16 residues. The variable domain in full, with the rest retrieved from reference TRBV19 and TRBJ1-2, is DGGITQSPKYLFRKEGQNVTLSCEQNLNHDAMYWYRQDPGQGLRLIYYSQIVNDFQKGDIAEGYSVSREKKESFPLTVTSAQKNPTAFYLCASSIVSAQGARGYTFGSGTRLTVV.

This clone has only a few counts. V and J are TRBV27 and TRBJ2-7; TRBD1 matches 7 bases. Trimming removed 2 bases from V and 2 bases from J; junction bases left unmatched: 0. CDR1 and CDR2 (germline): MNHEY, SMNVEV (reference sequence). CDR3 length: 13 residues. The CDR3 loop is CASSLGTAYEQYF. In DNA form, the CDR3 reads TGTGCCAGCAGTTTAGGGACAGCCTACGAGCAGTACTTC.

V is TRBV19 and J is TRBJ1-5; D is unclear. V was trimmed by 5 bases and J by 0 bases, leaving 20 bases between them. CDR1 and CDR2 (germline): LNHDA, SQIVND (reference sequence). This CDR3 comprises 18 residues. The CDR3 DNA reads TGTGCCAGTAGTTACTCGAGGACTACCCGGCGTAGCAATCAGCCCCAGCATTTT. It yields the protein CASSYSRTTRRSNQPQHF.

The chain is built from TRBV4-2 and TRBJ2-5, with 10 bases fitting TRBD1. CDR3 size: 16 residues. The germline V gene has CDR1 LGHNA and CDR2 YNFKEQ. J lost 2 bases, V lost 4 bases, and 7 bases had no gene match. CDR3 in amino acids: CASSPSDRGRQETQYF. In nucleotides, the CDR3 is TGTGCCAGCAGCCCTTCGGACAGGGGGAGGCAAGAGACCCAGTACTTC.

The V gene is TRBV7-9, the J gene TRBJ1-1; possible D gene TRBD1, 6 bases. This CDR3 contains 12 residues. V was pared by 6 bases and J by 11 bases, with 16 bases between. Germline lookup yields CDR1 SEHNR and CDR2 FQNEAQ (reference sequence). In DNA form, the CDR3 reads TGTGCCAGCAGGCCGGAGGGGGGGTGGGCTTTCTTT. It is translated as CASRPEGGWAFF.

CDR3 protein: CASSLTSGSGNEQFF. CDR3 DNA: TGTGCCAGCAGTTTGACTAGCGGGAGTGGAAATGAGCAGTTCTTC. The rearrangement links TRBV11-2 to TRBJ2-1, with 12 positions matching TRBD2. CDR1 and CDR2 (germline): SGHAT, FQNNGV. V lost 6 bases, J lost 7 bases, and 7 bases stayed unmatched. The CDR3 has 15 residues.

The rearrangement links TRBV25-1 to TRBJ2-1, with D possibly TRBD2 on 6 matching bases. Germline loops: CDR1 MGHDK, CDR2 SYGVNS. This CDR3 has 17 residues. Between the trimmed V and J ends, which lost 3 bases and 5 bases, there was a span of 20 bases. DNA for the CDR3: TGTGCCAGCAGTGACCCCTCGGGGGACGGGAGAGACAATGAGCAGTTCTTC. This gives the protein CASSDPSGDGRDNEQFF.

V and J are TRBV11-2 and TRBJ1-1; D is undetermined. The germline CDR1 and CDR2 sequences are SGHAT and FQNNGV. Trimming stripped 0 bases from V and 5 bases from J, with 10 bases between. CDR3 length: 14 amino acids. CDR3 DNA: TGTGCCAGCAGCTTAGAAGCCGGCGGGACTGAAGCTTTCTTT. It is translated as CASSLEAGGTEAFF.

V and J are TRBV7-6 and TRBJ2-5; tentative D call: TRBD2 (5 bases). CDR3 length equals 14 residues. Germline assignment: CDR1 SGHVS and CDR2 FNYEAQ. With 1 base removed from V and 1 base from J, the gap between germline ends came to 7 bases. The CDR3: CASSLVASQETQYF. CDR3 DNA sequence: TGTGCCAGCAGCTTAGTAGCGAGCCAAGAGACCCAGTACTTC.

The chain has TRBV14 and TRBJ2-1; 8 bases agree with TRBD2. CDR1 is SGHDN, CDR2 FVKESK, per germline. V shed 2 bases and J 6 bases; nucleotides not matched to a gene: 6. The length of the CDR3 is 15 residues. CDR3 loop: CASSQQAGVFNEQFF. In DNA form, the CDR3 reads TGTGCCAGCAGCCAACAAGCGGGAGTTTTCAATGAGCAGTTCTTC.

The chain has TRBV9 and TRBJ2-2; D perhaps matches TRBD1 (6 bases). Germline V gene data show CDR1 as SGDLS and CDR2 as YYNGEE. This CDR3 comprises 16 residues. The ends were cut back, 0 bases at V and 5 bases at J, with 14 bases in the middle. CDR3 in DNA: TGTGCCAGCAGCGTAGCTACAGGGATAAGGACCGGGGAGCTGTTTTTT. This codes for CASSVATGIRTGELFF. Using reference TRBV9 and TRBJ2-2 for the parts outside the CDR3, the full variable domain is DSGVTQTPKHLITATGQRVTLRCSPRSGDLSVYWYQQSLDQGLQFLIQYYNGEERAKGNILERFSAQQFPDLHSELNLSSLELGDSALYFCASSVATGIRTGELFFGEGSRLTVL.

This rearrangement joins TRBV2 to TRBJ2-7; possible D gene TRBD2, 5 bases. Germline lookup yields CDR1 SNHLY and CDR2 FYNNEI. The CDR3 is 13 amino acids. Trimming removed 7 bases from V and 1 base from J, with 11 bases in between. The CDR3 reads CASNGEISYEQYF. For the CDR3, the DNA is TGTGCCAGCAATGGGGAGATTTCCTACGAGCAGTACTTC.

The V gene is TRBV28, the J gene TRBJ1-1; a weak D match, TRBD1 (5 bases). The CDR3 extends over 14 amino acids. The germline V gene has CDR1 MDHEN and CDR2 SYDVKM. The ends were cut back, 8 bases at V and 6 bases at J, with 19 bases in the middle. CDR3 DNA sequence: TGTGCCAGCGGTCTGGCAGGGTTATTCCCTGAAGCTTTCTTT. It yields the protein CASGLAGLFPEAFF.

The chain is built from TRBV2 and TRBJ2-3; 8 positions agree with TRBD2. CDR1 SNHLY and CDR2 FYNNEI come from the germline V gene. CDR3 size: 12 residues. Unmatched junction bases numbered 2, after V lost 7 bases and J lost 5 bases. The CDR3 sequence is CASNRGGDTQYF. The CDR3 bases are TGTGCCAGCAACCGGGGGGGAGATACGCAGTATTTT.

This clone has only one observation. This chain's CDR3 is CASSVQGALETQYF. The CDR3 nucleotides read TGTGCCAGTAGTGTCCAGGGGGCTCTGGAGACCCAGTACTTC. The genes are TRBV19 and TRBJ2-5; 8 positions agree with TRBD1. The CDR3 extends over 14 amino acids. The V segment lost 5 bases and the J segment 5 bases; nucleotides outside the gene matches: 7. Germline V gene data show CDR1 as LNHDA and CDR2 as SQIVND (reference sequence).

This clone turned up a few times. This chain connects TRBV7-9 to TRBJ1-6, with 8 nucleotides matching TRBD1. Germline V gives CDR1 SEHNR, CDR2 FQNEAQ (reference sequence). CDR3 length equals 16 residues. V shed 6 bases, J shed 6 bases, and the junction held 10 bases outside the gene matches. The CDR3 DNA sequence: TGTGCCAGCAGTTGGGAGGACAGGGAGGTTAATTCACCCCTCCACTTT. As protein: CASSWEDREVNSPLHF.

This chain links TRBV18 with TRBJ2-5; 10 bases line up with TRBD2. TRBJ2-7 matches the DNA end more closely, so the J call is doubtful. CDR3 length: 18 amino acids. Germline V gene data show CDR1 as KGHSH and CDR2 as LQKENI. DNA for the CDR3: TGTGCCAGCTCACCAATTTGGAGCGGGGGGGTCAGTTCCCACGAGCAGTACTTC. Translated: CASSPIWSGGVSSHEQYF.

CDR3: CASSPYGGGVNQPQHF. The DNA for the CDR3 is TGCGCCAGCAGCCCCTACGGCGGGGGAGTGAATCAGCCCCAGCATTTT. The rearrangement links TRBV4-1 to TRBJ1-5; possibly TRBD1 for D (5 bases). The germline V gene has CDR1 MGHRA and CDR2 YSYEKL. V gave up 4 bases and J gave up 4 bases, with 17 bases separating them. There are 16 residues in the CDR3.

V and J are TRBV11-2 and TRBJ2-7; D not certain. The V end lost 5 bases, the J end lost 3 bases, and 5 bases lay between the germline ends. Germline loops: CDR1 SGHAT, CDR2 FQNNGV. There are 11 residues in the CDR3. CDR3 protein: CASSPYYEQYF. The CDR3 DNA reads TGTGCCAGCAGCCCTTACTACGAGCAGTACTTC.

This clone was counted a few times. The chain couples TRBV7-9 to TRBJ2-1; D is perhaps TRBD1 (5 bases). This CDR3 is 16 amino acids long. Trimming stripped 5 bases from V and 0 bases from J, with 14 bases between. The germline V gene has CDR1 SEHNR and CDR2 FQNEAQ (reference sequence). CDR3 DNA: TGTGCCAGCAGCCCCTTAACAGGAATCTCCTACAATGAGCAGTTCTTC. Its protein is CASSPLTGISYNEQFF.

The CDR3 sequence is CASSIRDRQNEQFF. The CDR3 nucleotides read TGTGCCAGCAGCATCCGGGACAGGCAAAATGAGCAGTTCTTC. This chain links TRBV5-6 with TRBJ2-1; 8 bases map to TRBD1. Losses at the gene ends were 4 bases for V and 7 bases for J; bases not matched to a gene: 7. The CDR3 loop spans 14 amino acids. The germline V gene encodes CDR1 SGHDT and CDR2 YYEEEE.

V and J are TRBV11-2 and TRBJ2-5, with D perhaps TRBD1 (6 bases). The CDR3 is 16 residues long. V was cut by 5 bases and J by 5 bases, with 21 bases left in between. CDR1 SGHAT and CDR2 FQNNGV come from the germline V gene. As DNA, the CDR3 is TGTGCCAGCAGCCCAAGACAGGTTGGGATCATGGAGACCCAGTACTTC. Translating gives CASSPRQVGIMETQYF.

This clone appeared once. DNA for the CDR3: TGTGCCAGCAGCGCGACTAGCGGGACTATTAATTATGAGCAGTTCTTC. This translates into CASSATSGTINYEQFF. V is TRBV9 and J is TRBJ2-1; 11 bases match TRBD2. This CDR3 is 16 amino acids long. V was pared by 3 bases and J by 8 bases, with 10 bases of the junction left unmatched. Germline assignment: CDR1 SGDLS and CDR2 YYNGEE.